One sample yielded the 13 T cell receptor beta chains listed below, sequenced in a study of regulatory T cells in long-lasting Graves disease. Construction of TCR beta libraries relied on iRepertoire HTBI primers and on Arm-PCR targeting CDR3 regions. In TCRdb, the multiplex PCR reads were re-called with MiXCR into one record per CDR3 protein. The sample lists 350,000 to 450,000 distinct CDR3 sequences; more than 12% were seen once. The time point denotes: newly diagnosed GD, antithyroid drugs for less than 3 months. From RNA extracted from PBMCs, the TCR library was made. This sample was shared with a second study, whose subject was T cells in Graves' hyperthyroidism and ophthalmopathy.

Sequencing used peripheral blood mononuclear cells (PBMCs), obtained at new diagnosis, from a patient treated with antithyroid drugs. These receptors all stem from a woman aged 30 to 39 with Graves disease.

This clonotype has just a few counts. This sequence joins TRBV29-1 and TRBJ2-1; the D is unclear. Germline CDR1 and CDR2: SQVTM and ANQGSEA. Trimming removed 5 bases from V and 0 bases from J, with 14 bases in between. CDR3 length equals 15 residues. The CDR3 coding sequence is TGCAGCGTTAAGGGTATACCGAACTCCTACAATGAGCAGTTCTTC. Translating gives CSVKGIPNSYNEQFF.

This clonotype was seen many times. This rearrangement joins TRBV5-5 to TRBJ2-7, with D possibly TRBD1 on 6 matching bases. The CDR3 has 13 residues. The V gene lost 2 bases and the J gene lost 6 bases, with 12 bases spanning the gap. The germline V gene has CDR1 SGHKS and CDR2 YYEKEE (reference sequence). CDR3 coding DNA: TGTGCCAGCAGCTTTCGACAGGCTACCGAGCAGTACTTC. Translated, it gives CASSFRQATEQYF.

This clonotype showed up many times. The V and J genes are TRBV9 and TRBJ1-1, with D maybe TRBD1 (6 bases). The V end lost 1 base, the J end lost 5 bases, and 15 bases lay between the germline ends. CDR3 size: 15 residues. The V gene's germline CDR1 is SGDLS and CDR2 YYNGEE. CDR3 bases: TGTGCCAGCAGCGTATACGTGGGGGCAGAGACTGAAGCTTTCTTT. Translated, it gives CASSVYVGAETEAFF.

The sample holds many counts of this clonotype. This rearrangement joins TRBV10-3 to TRBJ2-1, with 7 bases fitting TRBD2. CDR1 is ENHRY and CDR2 is SYGVKD in the germline V gene. This CDR3 contains 14 residues. J lost 6 bases, V lost 10 bases, and 12 bases had no gene match. CDR3 in amino acids: CATSGLREGNEQFF. The CDR3 bases are TGTGCCACCTCCGGTCTGAGGGAGGGCAATGAGCAGTTCTTC.

At least ten counts were recorded for this clonotype. The chain carries TRBV28 and TRBJ2-5, with TRBD2 matching 10 bases. Germline V gene sequence: CDR1 MDHEN, CDR2 SYDVKM. The CDR3 consists of 15 residues. J gave up 2 bases and V 4 bases, and 4 bases lay outside the gene matches. The CDR3 here is CASSWELAGQETQYF. CDR3 coding DNA: TGTGCCAGCAGTTGGGAACTAGCGGGACAAGAGACCCAGTACTTC.

This sequence joins TRBV13 and TRBJ1-1, with D perhaps TRBD1 (6 bases). Germline-derived CDR1 and CDR2 are PRHDT and FYEKMQ (reference sequence). CDR3 length equals 15 residues. Deletions cut 5 bases from V and 2 bases from J, with 15 bases between. Here the CDR3 reads CASSTEQGLNTEAFF. CDR3 sequence (DNA): TGTGCCAGCAGCACAGAACAGGGTTTAAACACTGAAGCTTTCTTT.

This clonotype was seen repeatedly, ten times or more. This rearrangement joins TRBV6-2 or TRBV6-3 to TRBJ2-5, with 9 bases lining up with TRBD2. CDR1 and CDR2 from the germline V gene are MNHEY and SVGEGT. Trimming cost V 2 bases and J 5 bases; bases outside gene matches: 15. This CDR3 spans 18 amino acids. The CDR3 coding sequence is TGTGCCAGCAGTTACGGATTTGGAATAGCGGGAGCGGGGGAGACCCAGTACTTC. Amino acid sequence: CASSYGFGIAGAGETQYF.

This clonotype was seen many times. The chain employs TRBV20-1 and TRBJ2-1; D might be TRBD2 (6 bases). CDR1 is DFQATT and CDR2 is SNEGSKA in the germline V gene (reference sequence). CDR3 length: 11 amino acids. V lost 4 bases to trimming and J lost 12 bases, with 13 bases between them. CDR3 sequence (DNA): TGCAGTGCTAAGGGACTCCGTAGGCAGTTCTTC. Translated: CSAKGLRRQFF.

In its sample, this clonotype was seen many times. J is TRBJ2-3 and V is TRBV6-1; D remains ambiguous. The CDR3 runs 16 residues. Trimming left V 6 bases short and J 0 bases short, with 16 bases between. CDR1 and CDR2 (germline): MNHNS, SASEGT. The CDR3 reads CASSLSRTYSTDTQYF. The DNA of the CDR3 is TGTGCCAGCAGCCTTTCCCGGACCTACAGCACAGATACGCAGTATTTT.

About this clonotype itself: Sequence at one end of the junction differs from germline and may be a read error. The chain employs TRBV28 and TRBJ1-1; no reliable D call. CDR3 length: 13 residues. CDR1 MDHEN and CDR2 SYDVKM come from the germline V gene. The CDR3 DNA reads TGTGCCAGCAGCTTATACAGTACTAAATTAGCTTTCTTT. Protein product: CASSLYSTKLAFF.

This clonotype was picked up many times. The CDR3 here is CSVRPGGDQPQHF. DNA of the CDR3: TGCAGCGTTCGGCCAGGGGGGGATCAGCCCCAGCATTTT. V and J are TRBV29-1 and TRBJ1-5; 7 bases line up with TRBD1. The CDR3 covers 13 residues. J was trimmed by 5 bases and V by 5 bases; bases with no gene match: 6. Germline V gives CDR1 SQVTM, CDR2 ANQGSEA. Full variable domain (outside the CDR3, taken from reference TRBV29-1 and TRBJ1-5): SAVISQKPSRDICQRGTSLTIQCQVDSQVTMMFWYRQQPGQSLTLIATANQGSEATYESGFVIDKFPISRPNLTFSTLTVSNMSPEDSSIYLCSVRPGGDQPQHFGDGTRLSIL.

This clonotype showed up just a few times. The chain uses TRBV20-1 and TRBJ1-3; D perhaps matches TRBD1 (6 bases). The CDR3 consists of 16 residues. Germline V gene sequence: CDR1 DFQATT, CDR2 SNEGSKA (reference sequence). V was clipped by 2 bases and J by 0 bases, with 14 bases between them. In DNA form, the CDR3 reads TGCAGTGCTAGAAGGGGTCCAGGGGTCTCTGGAAACACCATATATTTT. Its translation: CSARRGPGVSGNTIYF.

This clonotype was seen a few times. The rearrangement links TRBV7-9 to TRBJ2-1, with D maybe TRBD1 (6 bases). V was trimmed by 6 bases and J by 5 bases, leaving 14 bases between them. The CDR3 runs to 14 residues. The germline gives CDR1 SEHNR, CDR2 FQNEAQ (reference sequence). CDR3 coding DNA: TGTGCCAGCAGAAGGGCAGGGGTGGACAATGAGCAGTTCTTC. Its protein product is CASRRAGVDNEQFF.